This entry lists 5 T cell receptor beta chains sequenced from one sample in a study of blood T cell repertoires in COVID-19. TCRdb keeps only in-frame clones here, not all; method: immunoSEQ multiplex PCR. Seen here are about 74,000 clones, around nine tenths observed once, and the top ten hold around 1.9%. Source material: peripheral blood. These receptors were collected from a woman of 80 years or more with active or convalescent COVID-19.

The chain combines TRBV5-1 with TRBJ2-2; D remains ambiguous. The germline V gene has CDR1 SGHRS and CDR2 YFSETQ. Trimming shortened V by 4 bases and J by 4 bases, and 14 bases separated the two germline ends. This CDR3 is 15 amino acids long. CDR3 protein: CASSPLPPGTGELFF. CDR3 nucleotides: TGCGCCAGCAGCCCTCTACCGCCGGGCACCGGGGAGCTGTTTTTT.

As concerns this clone: The junction differs from germline at one of its ends, possibly a read error. The V and J genes are TRBV6-6 and TRBJ2-3, with D unresolved. The CDR3 is 15 amino acids. The germline V gene encodes CDR1 MNHNY and CDR2 SVGAGI (reference sequence). The CDR3 sequence is CASSPGVDATNTQYF. CDR3 DNA sequence: TGTGCCAGCAGTCCCGGAGTAGACGCCACAAATACGCAGTATTTT.

CDR3 sequence (DNA): TGTGCCACCTCGTGGCAGGGGCATAACGGGGAGCTGTTTTTT. Amino acid sequence: CATSWQGHNGELFF. This chain links TRBV2 with TRBJ2-2, with a tentative D call TRBD1 (6 bases). V was trimmed by 10 bases and J by 7 bases, leaving 19 bases between them. The CDR3 length is 14 residues. From germline, CDR1 is SNHLY and CDR2 FYNNEI.

J is TRBJ1-1 and V is TRBV6-2 or TRBV6-3; D not certain. Trimming shortened V by 2 bases and J by 5 bases, and 9 bases separated the two germline ends. Germline V CDR1 and CDR2: MNHEY, SVGEGT. The CDR3 is made up of 13 amino acids. This CDR3 is CASSYVRETEAFF. CDR3 DNA: TGTGCCAGCAGTTACGTTCGGGAGACTGAAGCTTTCTTT.

The chain carries TRBV15 and TRBJ1-2; no clear D gene. V was trimmed by 5 bases and J by 4 bases, leaving 11 bases between them. This CDR3 has 13 residues. Germline V lookup: CDR1 LNHNV, CDR2 YYDKDF (reference sequence). The chain's CDR3 is CATSVGPGYGYTF. CDR3 bases: TGTGCCACCAGCGTGGGTCCGGGCTATGGCTACACCTTC.